This T cell receptor (beta chain) was sequenced during a study of CD8+CD57+ T cells in acquired aplastic anemia. Turning to the study itself: Quantities of DNA derived from sorted CD4+ and CD8+ cells averaged roughly 3 ug.

CDR3 and TCR beta VDJ profiling relied on a genomic DNA template. Each CDR3 protein gets one entry after TCRdb re-called the reads with MiXCR. The repertoire consists of 110,000 or so distinct CDR3 sequences, with approximately 49% occurring once and the leading ten covering approximately 32%. With respect to this clonotype: Its target is not known.

Regarding the study as a whole: A set of 25 to 35 CD8+ CDR3 sequences was shared between patients and controls, and these sequences appeared highly expressed in patients.

V was clipped by 1 base and J by 2 bases, with 11 bases between them. The CDR3 spans 15 residues. Germline CDR1 reads LNHDA; CDR2 reads SQIVND (reference sequence). This receptor was taken from a human donor in good health, serving as a control. The sequenced sample consisted of sorted CD4+, CD8+, or CD8+CD57+ T cells (not recorded which) from PBMCs. The V call is TRBV19, the J call TRBJ2-5; possibly TRBD1 for D (5 bases). CDR3 region: CASSIGQSTQETQYF. The CDR3 coding sequence is TGTGCCAGTAGTATAGGACAGTCGACACAAGAGACCCAGTACTTC.